This T cell receptor (beta chain) was sequenced during a study of monozygotic twins with cystic fibrosis. Regarding this clone: The antigen is unknown.

Some clones are missing from TCRdb's copy, which holds only in-frame ones; the method was immunoSEQ multiplex PCR. The sample holds roughly 20,000 clones, approximately 97% seen once. Overall study results and limits: Median Simpson clonality of approximately 0.01 suggested naive T cells predominated. In 13 of 16 pairs, V gene usage was closest to the co-twin's.

CDR1 and CDR2 from the germline V gene are MNHNY and SVGAGI (reference sequence). This CDR3 has 15 amino acids. V lost 0 bases to trimming and J lost 3 bases, with 12 bases between them. This sequence originates from a woman under 40 with cystic fibrosis. The sequencing input was blood. The V call is TRBV6-6, the J call TRBJ2-7, with D possibly being TRBD2 (6 bases). The CDR3 region is CASSYSGGGVYEQYF. The CDR3 DNA follows: TGTGCCAGCAGTTACTCGGGCGGAGGGGTCTACGAGCAGTACTTC.